These 31 T cell receptor beta chains originate from one sample sequenced in a study of blood T cell repertoires in COVID-19. Profiled with immunoSEQ multiplex PCR; TCRdb holds only in-frame clones, not every one. Counted here are 200,000 to 250,000 clones, over 80% occurring once; the ten biggest clones make up over 1%. Specimen: peripheral blood. The origin of the receptors is a woman in her twenties or thirties with COVID-19, enrolled during active disease.

The chain recombines TRBV19 with TRBJ2-7, with 9 bases aligning to TRBD1. The CDR3 covers 15 residues. Germline-derived CDR1 and CDR2 are LNHDA and SQIVND (reference sequence). V lost 5 bases, J lost 6 bases, and 11 bases stayed unmatched. The CDR3 protein is CASSLIRDRVAEQYF. CDR3 nucleotides: TGTGCCAGTAGTTTAATCCGGGACAGGGTAGCCGAGCAGTACTTC.

CDR3 in DNA: TGTGCCAGCAGTTACTCCCAGGTTAGCAATCAGCCCCAGCATTTT. This translates into CASSYSQVSNQPQHF. The V call is TRBV6-2 or TRBV6-3, the J call TRBJ1-5; no definite D call. This CDR3 is built from 15 residues. In germline, CDR1 is MNHEY, CDR2 SVGEGT. V was pared by 0 bases and J by 0 bases, with 6 bases between.

The gene calls are TRBV10-1 and TRBJ1-2; 8 bases are shared with TRBD1. Germline CDR1 and CDR2: WNHNN and SYGVQD (reference sequence). Germline trimming cut 7 bases from V and 4 bases from J; bases unmatched to any gene: 14. The CDR3 covers 16 residues. The CDR3 DNA reads TGCGCCAGCAAATTTTTAAGCCGGGACAGGACCTATGGCTACACCTTC. It specifies CASKFLSRDRTYGYTF.

The V call is TRBV19, the J call TRBJ1-1; D gene ambiguous. Germline loops: CDR1 LNHDA, CDR2 SQIVND (reference sequence). This CDR3 region has 16 residues. The V and J ends lost 6 bases and 2 bases respectively, with 19 bases between them. In nucleotides, the CDR3 is TGTGCCAGTAGCACGACGAGACTCACAAGAAACACTGAAGCTTTCTTT. As protein: CASSTTRLTRNTEAFF.

The chain joins TRBV4-3 to TRBJ2-7, with 7 bases that match TRBD2. CDR1 and CDR2 from the germline V gene are LGHNA and YSLEER. With 0 bases clipped from V and 0 bases from J, the junction kept 2 bases outside the gene matches. This CDR3 has 15 residues. The CDR3 here is CASSQDGDYSYEQYF. The DNA for the CDR3 is TGCGCCAGCAGCCAAGATGGGGACTACTCCTACGAGCAGTACTTC.

The gene calls are TRBV24-1 and TRBJ1-3, with D perhaps TRBD1 (6 bases). V dropped 9 bases and J dropped 1 base, with 9 bases sitting between them. The CDR3 has 13 amino acids. The germline V gene has CDR1 KGHDR and CDR2 SFDVKD. CDR3 region: CATSGTSGNTIYF. As DNA, the CDR3 is TGTGCCACCTCCGGGACATCTGGAAACACCATATATTTT.

The rearrangement links TRBV10-3 to TRBJ2-2; tentative D call: TRBD2 (6 bases). V dropped 3 bases and J dropped 0 bases, with 11 bases sitting between them. This CDR3 comprises 16 residues. CDR1 and CDR2 (germline): ENHRY, SYGVKD. CDR3 loop: CAISDTGLSNTGELFF. The CDR3 DNA sequence: TGTGCCATCAGTGATACCGGACTATCGAACACCGGGGAGCTGTTTTTT.

The chain carries TRBV4-1 and TRBJ1-1, with TRBD1 as a possible D gene (5 bases). The CDR3 runs to 16 residues. V lost 0 bases to trimming and J lost 4 bases, with 15 bases between them. Germline values: CDR1 MGHRA, CDR2 YSYEKL. This CDR3 is CASSQDLEAGVTEAFF. In DNA, the CDR3 is TGCGCCAGCAGCCAAGATCTAGAGGCGGGGGTCACTGAAGCTTTCTTT.

The rearrangement links TRBV29-1 to TRBJ2-2, with 7 bases matching TRBD2. The CDR3 runs to 12 residues. Trimming took 7 bases from V and 7 from J; bases not matched to a gene: 6. Germline values: CDR1 SQVTM, CDR2 ANQGSEA. Written as DNA, the CDR3 is TGCAGCGCAGGTTTAGCGGGCGGGGAGCTGTTTTTT. Translation: CSAGLAGGELFF.

This clone was detected a few times. CDR3 nucleotide sequence: TGCAGCGTCCCCCGGACTAGCGAGACCCAGTACTTC. Amino acids: CSVPRTSETQYF. The rearrangement joins TRBV29-1 to TRBJ2-5; TRBD2 matches 8 bases. This CDR3 is built from 12 residues. Germline V CDR1 and CDR2: SQVTM, ANQGSEA. Trimming removed 6 bases from V and 5 bases from J; junction bases left unmatched: 5. The variable domain in full, with the rest retrieved from reference TRBV29-1 and TRBJ2-5, is SAVISQKPSRDICQRGTSLTIQCQVDSQVTMMFWYRQQPGQSLTLIATANQGSEATYESGFVIDKFPISRPNLTFSTLTVSNMSPEDSSIYLCSVPRTSETQYFGPGTRLLVL.

The V and J genes are TRBV4-2 and TRBJ2-2, with TRBD2 matching 8 bases. The germline CDR1 and CDR2 sequences are LGHNA and YNFKEQ. This CDR3 has 20 amino acids. The V gene end was trimmed by 4 bases and the J gene end by 7 bases; junction bases not matched to a gene: 23. The CDR3 loop is CASSPRQAVAGNKADGELFF. CDR3 sequence (DNA): TGTGCCAGCAGCCCTCGGCAGGCGGTAGCGGGAAATAAAGCGGACGGGGAGCTGTTTTTT.

Here the CDR3 reads CASSPARGFGNQPQHF. The CDR3 coding sequence is TGTGCCAGCAGCCCAGCCCGGGGGTTTGGCAATCAGCCCCAGCATTTT. This chain joins TRBV7-2 and TRBJ1-5; weak D call: TRBD1 (5 bases). This CDR3 is built from 16 residues. The V end lost 5 bases, the J end lost 2 bases, and 16 bases lay between the germline ends. The germline V gene has CDR1 SGHTA and CDR2 FQGNSA.

The chain joins TRBV15 to TRBJ1-2, with 9 nucleotides matching TRBD1. V shed 2 bases, J shed 5 bases, and the junction held 15 bases outside the gene matches. Looked up from germline, CDR1 is LNHNV and CDR2 is YYDKDF (reference sequence). This CDR3 comprises 18 residues. In DNA form, the CDR3 reads TGTGCCACCAGCAGACAAGGGACAGGGAGCCTAACTGGGTATGGCTACACCTTC. It yields the protein CATSRQGTGSLTGYGYTF.

In this sample, this clone turned up once. This chain uses TRBV6-2 or TRBV6-3 with TRBJ1-5, with TRBD1 as a possible D gene (5 bases). Germline V gives CDR1 MNHEY, CDR2 SVGEGT. This CDR3 comprises 15 residues. V was shortened by 4 bases and J by 4 bases, with 14 bases between the two germline ends. CDR3 amino acids: CASSSQGAWNQPQHF. The CDR3, as DNA: TGTGCCAGCAGTTCCCAGGGTGCTTGGAATCAGCCCCAGCATTTT.

This chain uses TRBV6-4 with TRBJ2-5; D ambiguous. Looked up from germline, CDR1 is MRHNA and CDR2 is SNTAGT. V shed 7 bases and J shed 5 bases, with 29 bases lying between them. CDR3 size: 18 residues. The CDR3 protein is CASTCHAGPRPFMETQYF. CDR3 nucleotides: TGTGCCAGCACGTGCCATGCAGGCCCCCGCCCATTTATGGAGACCCAGTACTTC.

This sequence joins TRBV7-9 and TRBJ2-7; tentative D call: TRBD2 (6 bases). CDR1 and CDR2 from the germline V gene are SEHNR and FQNEAQ (reference sequence). With 5 bases removed from V and 3 bases from J, the gap between germline ends came to 20 bases. The CDR3 runs to 16 residues. CDR3 DNA: TGTGCCAGCAGCGCCCAGGAGGGGTGGGAATACTACGAGCAGTACTTC. It codes for CASSAQEGWEYYEQYF.

The genes are TRBV6-2 or TRBV6-3 and TRBJ2-1; maybe TRBD1 (5 bases). The CDR3 is 15 residues long. Germline assignment: CDR1 MNHEY and CDR2 SVGEGT. V lost 2 bases and J 0 bases, leaving 8 bases between the germline ends. The CDR3 loop is CASSYRGSSYNEQFF. In nucleotides, the CDR3 is TGTGCCAGCAGTTACAGGGGAAGCTCCTACAATGAGCAGTTCTTC.

The chain uses TRBV7-6 and TRBJ2-7, with a weak D call TRBD1 (6 bases). Trimming took off 0 bases at V and 11 bases at J, with 14 bases between the two ends. Germline loops: CDR1 SGHVS, CDR2 FNYEAQ. CDR3 length equals 13 residues. CDR3 nucleotide sequence: TGTGCCAGCAGCTTAGCGTGGGGACAAAAGGAGTACTTC. Translation gives CASSLAWGQKEYF.

J is TRBJ1-1 and V is TRBV4-3, with 8 bases aligning to TRBD1. The CDR3 is made up of 14 amino acids. Germline CDR1 LGHNA, CDR2 YSLEER. Germline trimming cut 4 bases from V and 3 bases from J; bases unmatched to any gene: 4. In DNA, the CDR3 is TGCGCCAGCAGCCCGGGACAGGCGGACACTGAAGCTTTCTTT. Protein sequence: CASSPGQADTEAFF.

The chain uses TRBV7-6 and TRBJ2-3, with 7 bases aligning to TRBD2. The germline gives CDR1 SGHVS, CDR2 FNYEAQ. The CDR3 sequence is 18 residues long. V was clipped by 1 base and J by 0 bases; unmatched bases: 10. Written as DNA, the CDR3 is TGTGCCAGCAGCTTAGTTGGGACTGGCGGGAGAAGCACAGATACGCAGTATTTT. Its protein is CASSLVGTGGRSTDTQYF.

DNA of the CDR3: TGCGCCAGCAGCTTGGGGTGGACCTTAGCGGGGGGAAATTACAATGAGCAGTTCTTC. Its protein is CASSLGWTLAGGNYNEQFF. This chain connects TRBV5-1 to TRBJ2-1, with 10 bases lining up with TRBD2. Looked up from germline, CDR1 is SGHRS and CDR2 is YFSETQ. V lost 0 bases, J lost 4 bases, and 13 bases stayed unmatched. The CDR3 has 19 amino acids. Filled out from reference TRBV5-1 and TRBJ2-1, the complete variable domain reads KAGVTQTPRYLIKTRGQQVTLSCSPISGHRSVSWYQQTPGQGLQFLFEYFSETQRNKGNFPGRFSGRQFSNSRSEMNVSTLELGDSALYLCASSLGWTLAGGNYNEQFFGPGTRLTVL.

The chain couples TRBV2 to TRBJ2-7; the D gene is possibly TRBD1 (6 bases). The V gene lost 6 bases and the J gene lost 7 bases, with 13 bases spanning the gap. Germline V CDR1 and CDR2: SNHLY, FYNNEI. CDR3 length: 12 residues. The DNA of the CDR3 is TGTGCCAGCAGGTGGACAGTTGGGGAGCAGTACTTC. Translated: CASRWTVGEQYF.

Written as DNA, the CDR3 is TGTGCCAGCAGCCCACAACTTGGTTCTGTGGACAGGGGGTTAGGTGGCCAGCATTTT. It is translated as CASSPQLGSVDRGLGGQHF. The chain uses TRBV7-2 and TRBJ1-5, with TRBD1 matching over 10 bases. The CDR3 totals 19 residues. Looked up from germline, CDR1 is SGHTA and CDR2 is FQGNSA. Germline trimming cut 5 bases from V and 12 bases from J; bases unmatched to any gene: 25.

The chain is built from TRBV12-3 or TRBV12-4 and TRBJ1-5; no firm D call. The CDR3 runs 13 residues. The V end was cut by 2 bases, the J end by 7 bases, with 9 bases between. CDR3 nucleotide sequence: TGTGCCAGCAGTTTAAACGGGAGGCAGCCCCAGCATTTT. Its protein is CASSLNGRQPQHF.

This sequence joins TRBV27 and TRBJ1-6, with TRBD1 identical over 8 bases. Germline CDR1 and CDR2: MNHEY and SMNVEV (reference sequence). The CDR3 has 15 amino acids. J was trimmed by 7 bases and V by 3 bases; bases with no gene match: 5. Here the CDR3 DNA reads TGTGCCAGCAGTTTCGGACAGGGTGTGAATTCACCCCTCCACTTT. Translation gives CASSFGQGVNSPLHF.

The chain couples TRBV4-3 to TRBJ2-2; TRBD1 is a possible D gene (6 bases). V shed 0 bases and J shed 6 bases, with 14 bases lying between them. Germline CDR1 reads LGHNA; CDR2 reads YSLEER. This CDR3 region has 16 residues. The CDR3 reads CASSQDHQGTAGELFF. DNA of the CDR3: TGCGCCAGCAGCCAAGATCATCAGGGGACGGCCGGGGAGCTGTTTTTT.

This chain joins TRBV6-5 and TRBJ2-7, with D possibly being TRBD2 (7 bases). CDR3 length: 13 residues. Looked up from germline, CDR1 is MNHEY and CDR2 is SVGAGI. Between the trimmed V and J ends, which lost 6 bases and 3 bases, there was a span of 12 bases. Here the CDR3 reads CASSLGGGYEQYF. Here the CDR3 DNA reads TGTGCCAGCAGCCTAGGGGGGGGCTACGAGCAGTACTTC.

Only a few counts were recorded for this clone. The chain has TRBV5-1 and TRBJ2-7; D call uncertain. CDR3 length: 13 amino acids. CDR1 and CDR2 from the germline V gene are SGHRS and YFSETQ. V was shortened by 1 base and J by 2 bases, with 7 bases between the two germline ends. This CDR3 is CASSLSYPYEQYF. CDR3 sequence (DNA): TGCGCCAGCAGCTTGTCCTACCCCTACGAGCAGTACTTC.

The rearrangement uses TRBV5-8 and TRBJ1-6; perhaps TRBD1 as D (5 bases). Trimming stripped 0 bases from V and 9 bases from J, with 16 bases between. Germline V gene data show CDR1 as SGHTS and CDR2 as YDEGEE. The CDR3 runs to 16 residues. The CDR3 sequence is CASSLGAGGPRSPLHF. In DNA form, the CDR3 reads TGTGCCAGCAGCTTGGGGGCGGGGGGACCCCGTTCACCCCTCCACTTT.

Notes on this clone: The identical CDR3 is also encoded by other nucleotide sequences in the sample. The rearrangement links TRBV27 to TRBJ1-4, with 7 bases aligning to TRBD1. The trim removed 2 bases at V and 4 bases at J, leaving 1 base unmatched. Germline V gene sequence: CDR1 MNHEY, CDR2 SMNVEV (reference sequence). The CDR3 is made up of 14 amino acids. CDR3 nucleotides: TGTGCCAGCAGTTTAAACAGGGGTAATGAAAAACTGTTTTTT. Translated, it gives CASSLNRGNEKLFF. Complete variable domain (other parts from reference TRBV27 and TRBJ1-4): EAQVTQNPRYLITVTGKKLTVTCSQNMNHEYMSWYRQDPGLGLRQIYYSMNVEVTDKGDVPEGYKVSRKEKRNFPLILESPSPNQTSLYFCASSLNRGNEKLFFGSGTQLSVL.

The CDR3 DNA reads TGTGCCAGCAGCCAACGTAGCGGGGATCAAGAGACCCAGTACTTC. As protein: CASSQRSGDQETQYF. The chain carries TRBV4-2 and TRBJ2-5, with 8 bases matching TRBD2. With V trimmed by 2 bases and J by 2 bases, 4 bases remained unmatched. Germline assignment: CDR1 LGHNA and CDR2 YNFKEQ. This CDR3 is 15 amino acids long.